What follows is one TCR beta chain and its context. What antigen it recognizes has not been identified. No much larger clone exists at a distance of one base, and base qualities are not known. Ophthalmopathy patients had moderately to severely active disease, with a Clinical Activity Score of 3 or more, a NOSPECS grade of 4 or more, and a disease duration of less than 3 months. Exclusion was applied to patients with uncontrolled infections, other autoimmune diseases, pregnancy or lactation. Diagnoses relied on clinical symptoms, serum thyroxine and TRAb, thyroid ultrasound and orbital computed tomography. Ficoll-Paque density gradient centrifugation was used to isolate PBMCs from 10 ml of fresh peripheral blood. Total RNA was extracted using Trizol reagent, and RNA quality was assessed on an Agilent 2100 Bioanalyzer. The CDR3 goes from the cysteine to the phenylalanine over 13 residues. The CDR3 DNA has 39 bases and is translated from base 1. The germline V gene (reference sequence) yields MNHEY for CDR1 and SMNVEV for CDR2.

This sample is drawn from a study of T cells in Graves' hyperthyroidism and ophthalmopathy (dated by TCRdb to between 2018 and 2021). Concerning the study at large: Peripheral blood was sampled at the time of initial diagnosis, prior to any treatment. To identify TCR V-J signatures that set the groups apart, the researchers used a discovery cohort of about a hundred patients, made up of 40 to 45 with Graves' ophthalmopathy and some 55 with stable Graves' hyperthyroidism. An independent validation cohort of fewer than 20 hyperthyroidism patients and more than 15 patients who later progressed to ophthalmopathy tested prospective prediction of ophthalmopathy. For training and testing, the 100 or so patients in the discovery cohort were randomly divided in a 7:3 ratio. Thyroid tissue and blood T-cell repertoires from over 5 Graves' hyperthyroidism patients were also compared in the study. Once sampling was done, hyperthyroidism patients were given methimazole at a starting dose of 30 mg daily, whereas ophthalmopathy patients were given high-dose intravenous methylprednisolone. The paper describes TCR Vbeta CDR3 sequencing of some 130 peripheral blood samples, made up of around 41 ophthalmopathy patients, 70 to 75 hyperthyroidism patients and approximately 17 progressor patients.

What the study reported, not specific to this receptor: Most expanded thyroid clonotypes (frequency above 0.001) were also detected in blood, suggesting blood repertoires may reflect thyroid immune responses. No statistical method was used to fix the sample size in advance, and group allocation was not hidden from the investigators. Ophthalmopathy was separated from stable hyperthyroidism by a 13 V-J signature model, with approximately 86% sensitivity and around 81% specificity obtained in cross-validation and 80%/75% obtained in testing. During validation, the model predicted progression to ophthalmopathy a median of about 6.5 months ahead of onset, with 60% to 71% sensitivity and almost 75% specificity.

The TCR beta CDR3 regions were amplified from the RNA transcripts. The first round of RT-PCR for the TCR CDR3 was performed with the HTBI primer set and the Qiagen OneStep RT-PCR kit. Libraries were constructed in a second round of multiplex PCR, after which size selection and purification were carried out. Libraries were sequenced paired-end with 100 bp reads on an Illumina HiSeq2000. The original methods were these. SOAPnuke was used to process the raw data, throwing out any read that contained adapters or uncalled bases, had a mean Phred below 15, or lacked an exact constant-primer or identifier match. High-quality paired reads were merged using COPE v1.2.5, and each unique nucleotide sequence was defined as a clonotype. Clonotypes were aligned to IMGT TRBV, TRBD and TRBJ reference segments using MiTCR v1.1. Analysis was restricted to V-J combinations with a frequency above 0.0001, which covered over 98% of repertoires. A TCS score was defined as the ratio of F50 (clonal expansion) to E x V (chaos), with BLOSUM62-based TCRdist applied between CDR3 peptides within each V-J. Welch's t-statistics and random forest reduced 500 to 550 V-J features to around 14, which were used in a naive Bayes classifier (R e1071). The public reads were reprocessed in TCRdb via fastp at Q25 and MiXCR, keeping in-frame beta chains. For every CDR3 protein sequence, its rows merge into one entry that carries the most common genes and DNA. None of the V and J calls come from the authors' own analysis; TCRdb made them. The sample table shows some 300,000 distinct CDR3 sequences, and roughly a fifth are seen once. In total, the top ten clones hold roughly 39% of the sample.

This clonotype originated in a middle-aged man with Graves' ophthalmopathy. Recombination linked TRBV27 to TRBJ2-2; a weak D assignment points to TRBD1 (5 bases agree). The J call could be wrong; TRBJ1-1 is a better fit for the DNA end. Sequencing was carried out using blood. The CDR3 in this case is CASSSVTTRGAFF. The DNA is TGTGCCAGCAGTTCCGTGACAACGAGGGGAGCTTTCTTT.